Described below is a single T cell receptor (beta chain) sequence and its context. The data were obtained in a study of blood T cell repertoires in COVID-19. The data were produced by immunoSEQ multiplex PCR, yet TCRdb's version contains in-frame clones alone and is incomplete. The data hold around 220,000 clones, with under 90% observed a single time. Trimming left V 4 bases short and J 2 bases short, with 17 bases between. CDR3 length: 17 amino acids. Germline V gene data show CDR1 as SEHNR and CDR2 as FQNEAQ (reference sequence). The gene calls are TRBV7-9 and TRBJ1-4, with no clear D. The sequence was collected from a man in his thirties or forties with active or convalescent COVID-19. The sample was peripheral blood. CDR3 nucleotides: TGTGCCAGCAGCTCGACTCTTGAGGGTCCCACTAATGAAAAACTGTTTTTT. It encodes CASSSTLEGPTNEKLFF.